This TCR beta chain was recovered during a study of identical twins. Whole-study findings and limits: Excess twin sharing in beta out-of-frame sequences was weaker.

MiXCR, run by TCRdb on the 5' RACE reads, gives a single entry per CDR3 protein. The profile covers about 520,000 distinct CDR3 sequences, with 22% appearing a single time and about 0.91% taken by the ten largest. The ends lost 4 bases at V and 0 bases at J; junction bases unmatched: 3. Germline loops: CDR1 SGHRS, CDR2 YFSETQ. The CDR3 is 15 residues long. As regards this clonotype: Its cognate antigen is unknown.

These data were also filed under a second study, of T cells expressing NK-cell markers.

The sequence came from a woman aged 18-29 years in good health. This sequence joins TRBV5-1 and TRBJ2-2; 7 bases match TRBD2. The sequencing sample was made of CD4+ T cells sorted from blood. CDR3 sequence: CASSGGLTNTGELFF. CDR3 nucleotides: TGCGCCAGCAGCGGGGGACTAACGAACACCGGGGAGCTGTTTTTT.